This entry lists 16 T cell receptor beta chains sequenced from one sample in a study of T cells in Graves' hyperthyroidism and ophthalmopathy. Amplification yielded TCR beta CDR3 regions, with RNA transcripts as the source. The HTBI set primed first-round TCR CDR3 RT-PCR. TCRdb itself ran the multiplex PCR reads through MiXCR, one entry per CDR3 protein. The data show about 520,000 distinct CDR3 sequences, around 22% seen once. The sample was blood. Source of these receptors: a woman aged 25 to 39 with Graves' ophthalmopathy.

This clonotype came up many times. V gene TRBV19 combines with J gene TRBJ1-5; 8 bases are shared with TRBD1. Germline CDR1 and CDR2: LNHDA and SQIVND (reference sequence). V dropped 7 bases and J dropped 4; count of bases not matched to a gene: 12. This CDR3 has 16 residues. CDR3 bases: TGTGCCAGTACCCCTGGATTGGACAGGGAGAATCAGCCCCAGCATTTT. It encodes CASTPGLDRENQPQHF.

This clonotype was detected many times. The CDR3 here is CASSLFPGDSYEQYF. DNA for the CDR3: TGTGCCAGCAGCTTATTCCCAGGGGACTCCTACGAGCAGTACTTC. The chain recombines TRBV7-3 with TRBJ2-7, with a possible D match to TRBD1 (6 bases). Germline lookup yields CDR1 SGHTA and CDR2 FQGTGA. The CDR3 runs 15 residues. Deletions cut 2 bases from V and 0 bases from J, with 11 bases between.

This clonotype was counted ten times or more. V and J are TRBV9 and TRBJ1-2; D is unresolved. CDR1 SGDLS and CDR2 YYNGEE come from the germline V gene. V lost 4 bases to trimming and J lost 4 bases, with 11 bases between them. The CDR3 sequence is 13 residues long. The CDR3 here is CASSPSDSYGYTF. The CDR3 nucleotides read TGTGCCAGCAGCCCCTCGGATTCCTATGGCTACACCTTC. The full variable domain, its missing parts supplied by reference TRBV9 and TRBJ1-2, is DSGVTQTPKHLITATGQRVTLRCSPRSGDLSVYWYQQSLDQGLQFLIQYYNGEERAKGNILERFSAQQFPDLHSELNLSSLELGDSALYFCASSPSDSYGYTFGSGTRLTVV.

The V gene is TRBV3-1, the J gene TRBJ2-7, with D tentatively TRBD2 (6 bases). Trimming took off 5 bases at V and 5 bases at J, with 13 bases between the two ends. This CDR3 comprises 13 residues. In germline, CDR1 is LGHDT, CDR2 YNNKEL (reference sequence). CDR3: CASSRTREDEQYF. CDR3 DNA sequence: TGTGCCAGCAGCAGAACTAGGGAGGACGAGCAGTACTTC.

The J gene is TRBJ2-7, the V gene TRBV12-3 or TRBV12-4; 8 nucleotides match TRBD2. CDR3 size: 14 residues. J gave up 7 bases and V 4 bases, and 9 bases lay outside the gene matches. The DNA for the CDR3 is TGTGCCAGCAGTTCTAGCGGGCCCTCGGAAGAGCAGTACTTC. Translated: CASSSSGPSEEQYF.

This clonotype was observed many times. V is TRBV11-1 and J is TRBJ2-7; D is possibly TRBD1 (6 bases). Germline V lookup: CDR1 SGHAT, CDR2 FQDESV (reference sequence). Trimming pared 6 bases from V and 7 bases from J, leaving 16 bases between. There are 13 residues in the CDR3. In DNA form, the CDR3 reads TGTGCCAGCAGTTTTAGCAGGGGATGGGAGCAGTACTTC. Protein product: CASSFSRGWEQYF.

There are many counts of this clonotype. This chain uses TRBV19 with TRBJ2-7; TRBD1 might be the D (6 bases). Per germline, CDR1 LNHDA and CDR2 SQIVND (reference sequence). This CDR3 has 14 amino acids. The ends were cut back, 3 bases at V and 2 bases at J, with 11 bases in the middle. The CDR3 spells CASSISGQTYEQYF. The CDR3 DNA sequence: TGTGCCAGTAGTATTTCTGGACAGACCTACGAGCAGTACTTC.

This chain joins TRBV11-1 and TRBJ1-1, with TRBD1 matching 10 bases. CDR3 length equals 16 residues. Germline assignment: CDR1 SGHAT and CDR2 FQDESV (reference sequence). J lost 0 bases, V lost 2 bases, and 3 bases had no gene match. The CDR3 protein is CASSLTGTGVNTEAFF. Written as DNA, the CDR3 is TGTGCCAGCAGCTTAACGGGGACAGGGGTGAACACTGAAGCTTTCTTT.

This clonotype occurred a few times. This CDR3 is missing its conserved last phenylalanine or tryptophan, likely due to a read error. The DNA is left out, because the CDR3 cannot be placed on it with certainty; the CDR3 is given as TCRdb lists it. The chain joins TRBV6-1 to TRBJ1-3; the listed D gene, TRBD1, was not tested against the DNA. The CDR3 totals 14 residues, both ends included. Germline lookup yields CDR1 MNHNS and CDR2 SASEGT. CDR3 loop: CASSQGGVAGPLSV.

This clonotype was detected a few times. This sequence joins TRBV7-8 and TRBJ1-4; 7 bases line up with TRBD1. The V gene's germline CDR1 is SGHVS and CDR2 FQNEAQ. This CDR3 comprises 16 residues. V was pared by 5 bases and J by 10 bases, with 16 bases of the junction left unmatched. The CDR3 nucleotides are TGTGCCAGCAGCCCGACCGGGGAGGGGGCTTGGGTAAAACTGTTTTTT. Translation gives CASSPTGEGAWVKLFF.

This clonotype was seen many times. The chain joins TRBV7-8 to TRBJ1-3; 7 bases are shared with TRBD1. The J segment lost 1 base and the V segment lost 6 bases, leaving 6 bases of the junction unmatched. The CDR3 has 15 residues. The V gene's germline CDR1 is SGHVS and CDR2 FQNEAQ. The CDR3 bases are TGTGCCAGCAGATCCCCAGGGGGGTCTGGAAACACCATATATTTT. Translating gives CASRSPGGSGNTIYF.

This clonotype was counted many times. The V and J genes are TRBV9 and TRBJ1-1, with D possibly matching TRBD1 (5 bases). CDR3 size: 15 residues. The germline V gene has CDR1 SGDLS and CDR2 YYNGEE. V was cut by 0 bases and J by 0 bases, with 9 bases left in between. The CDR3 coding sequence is TGTGCCAGCAGCGTAGTTGGGGCCATGAACACTGAAGCTTTCTTT. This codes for CASSVVGAMNTEAFF.

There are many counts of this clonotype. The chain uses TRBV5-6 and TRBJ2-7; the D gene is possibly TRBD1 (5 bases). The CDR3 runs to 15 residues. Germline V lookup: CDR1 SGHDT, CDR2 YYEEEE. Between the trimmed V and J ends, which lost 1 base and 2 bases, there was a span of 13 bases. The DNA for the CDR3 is TGTGCCAGCAGCTTGAGGTTGGACATCGCCTACGAGCAGTACTTC. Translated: CASSLRLDIAYEQYF.

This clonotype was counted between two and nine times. DNA of the CDR3: TGTGCCAGCAGTTGGGCATCCCATAATTCACCCCTCCACTTT. This sequence encodes CASSWASHNSPLHF. The chain recombines TRBV27 with TRBJ1-6; D uncertain. Deletions cut 4 bases from V and 5 bases from J, with 9 bases between. Germline loops: CDR1 MNHEY, CDR2 SMNVEV (reference sequence). The CDR3 loop spans 14 amino acids.

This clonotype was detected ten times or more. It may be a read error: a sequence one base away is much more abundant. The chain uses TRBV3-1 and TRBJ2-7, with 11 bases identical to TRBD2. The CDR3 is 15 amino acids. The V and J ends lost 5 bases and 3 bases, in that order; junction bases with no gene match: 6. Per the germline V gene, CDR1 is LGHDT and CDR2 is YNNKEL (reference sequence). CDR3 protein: CASSNAGLAVYEQYF. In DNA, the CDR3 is TGTGCCAGCAGCAACGCGGGACTAGCGGTCTACGAGCAGTACTTC.

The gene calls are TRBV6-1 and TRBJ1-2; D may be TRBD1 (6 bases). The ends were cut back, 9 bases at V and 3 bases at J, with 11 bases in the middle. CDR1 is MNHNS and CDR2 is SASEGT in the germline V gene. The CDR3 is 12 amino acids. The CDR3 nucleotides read TGTGCCAGTCTACAGGGTGACTATGGCTACACCTTC. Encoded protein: CASLQGDYGYTF.